This T cell receptor (beta chain) came from a study of early T cells in non-severe SARS-CoV-2 infection. Overall study findings and caveats: VDJdb matches were skewed toward anti-spike CD8 T cell responses.

This clonotype was observed at least ten times. Its antigen is as yet unknown. Germline-derived CDR1 and CDR2 are MNHNY and SVGAGI (reference sequence). V was clipped by 4 bases and J by 2 bases; unmatched bases: 9. The CDR3 contains 16 residues. TCRdb re-called the 5' RACE reads through MiXCR, storing one row per CDR3 protein. Of fewer than 130,000 distinct CDR3 sequences in the sample, around 13% are singletons; the top ten hold 3% to 4.5%. The sequences come from whole blood, collected at baseline. This receptor was identified in an adult who was a healthcare worker with PCR-confirmed SARS-CoV-2 infection or an uninfected control (not recorded which). The V and J genes are TRBV6-6 and TRBJ1-2; 8 bases are a match to TRBD1. The CDR3: CASSSYPGQENYGYTF. In DNA, the CDR3 is TGTGCCAGCAGTTCCTACCCGGGACAGGAGAACTATGGCTACACCTTC.